Given below is one T cell receptor beta chain in context. As yet, its antigen is unknown. The CDR3 is 13 amino acids. Looked up from germline, CDR1 is LNHDA and CDR2 is SQIVND (reference sequence). This entry comes from a study of cytomegalovirus exposure and HLA in healthy donors. Primers for the PCR totalled 60 Vbeta and 13 Jbeta. The data were produced by immunoSEQ multiplex PCR, yet TCRdb's version contains in-frame clones alone and is incomplete. The sample data list about 79,000 clones. Study results and limitations: TCR beta V segments were, for the most part, productive about 87% or about 30% of the time in an earlier analysis. The study dropped some indistinguishable V segments, TRBV6-2 and TRBV6-3 among them. HLA restriction was apparent for most CMV-associated TCR beta chains in a later analysis.

The TCR sequence derives from a man aged 25 to 40 in good health and CMV-seronegative. The sequenced sample was PBMCs. The chain recombines TRBV19 with TRBJ1-2, with D tentatively TRBD1 (5 bases). The CDR3 is CACSPSGNYGYTF. Written as DNA, the CDR3 is TGTGCTTGCTCACCTTCAGGGAACTATGGCTACACCTTC. Full variable domain (rest looked up from reference TRBV19 and TRBJ1-2): DGGITQSPKYLFRKEGQNVTLSCEQNLNHDAMYWYRQDPGQGLRLIYYSQIVNDFQKGDIAEGYSVSREKKESFPLTVTSAQKNPTAFYLCACSPSGNYGYTFGSGTRLTVV.